This T cell receptor beta chain was documented in a study of cytomegalovirus exposure and HLA in healthy donors. The study, taken as a whole, reports: It was reported that TCR beta sequences correctly inferred the HLA-A and HLA-B alleles for most subjects. Trimming of TCR beta V- and J-genes showed a link, identified in a later analysis, to a missense DCLRE1C variant. Some public TCRs appeared in many individuals, while most sequences were rare. Later analysis revealed greater clonal expansion in HLA-associated TCR beta chains than in equally common others.

Amplification used 60 Vbeta primers and 13 Jbeta primers. Repertoires were generated with immunoSEQ multiplex PCR, while TCRdb's copy carries only in-frame clones and drops some. The sample has around 150,000 clones, around 81% seen once; the top ten hold 2.8%. Of note for this clone: Its antigen is not known.

Germline loops: CDR1 SQVTM, CDR2 ANQGSEA. V gave up 6 bases and J gave up 7 bases, with 25 bases separating them. CDR3 length: 16 amino acids. The TCR sequence derives from a male donor in good health and CMV-seronegative. The chain has TRBV29-1 and TRBJ2-1, with a weak D call TRBD1 (7 bases). The source material was PBMCs. CDR3 bases: TGCAGCGTCGGAGGGGGCGGGTTTGACGTGATAAATGAGCAGTTCTTC. It translates to CSVGGGGFDVINEQFF.